This T cell receptor beta chain was retrieved from a study of Graves' ophthalmopathy and Graves' hyperthyroidism. Study-wide results and limits: Predictions made by the model for ophthalmopathy progression reached roughly 71% sensitivity and 72% to 85% specificity.

Amplification from RNA transcripts yielded the TCR beta CDR3 regions. An opening RT-PCR round employed HTBI primers and preceded a second-round multiplex PCR. MiXCR was run by TCRdb on the multiplex PCR reads, yielding one entry per CDR3 protein. Here the sample spans roughly 380,000 distinct CDR3 sequences, just over 15% being singletons. This clonotype came up a few times. Its specificity is not known. Clinical symptoms, serum thyroxine, TRAb, thyroid ultrasound and orbital computed tomography were relied on for diagnosis. The germline V gene has CDR1 SGHTA and CDR2 FQGNSA. CDR3 length equals 13 residues. Trimming removed 7 bases at V and 5 bases at J, with 14 bases between.

V gene TRBV7-2 combines with J gene TRBJ1-2; D gene unclear. The sequence derives from a woman between 18 and 30 years old with stable Graves' hyperthyroidism. Sequenced input: peripheral blood. The CDR3 DNA reads TGTGCCAGCAACCCTGTAGGCGAATATGGCTACACCTTC. Protein sequence: CASNPVGEYGYTF. The whole variable domain, filled in from reference TRBV7-2 and TRBJ1-2, reads GAGVSQSPSNKVTEKGKDVELRCDPISGHTALYWYRQSLGQGLEFLIYFQGNSAPDKSGLPSDRFSAERTGGSVSTLTIQRTQQEDSAVYLCASNPVGEYGYTFGSGTRLTVV.